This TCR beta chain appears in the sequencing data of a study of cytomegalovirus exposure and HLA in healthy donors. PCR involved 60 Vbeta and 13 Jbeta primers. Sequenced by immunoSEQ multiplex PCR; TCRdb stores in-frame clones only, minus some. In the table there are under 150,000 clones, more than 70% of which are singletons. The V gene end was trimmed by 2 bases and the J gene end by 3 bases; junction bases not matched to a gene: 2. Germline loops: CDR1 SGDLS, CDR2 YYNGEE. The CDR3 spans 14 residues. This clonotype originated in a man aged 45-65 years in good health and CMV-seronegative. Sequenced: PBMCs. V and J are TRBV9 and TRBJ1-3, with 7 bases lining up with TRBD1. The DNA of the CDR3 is TGTGCCAGCAGCGTTGACAGGGATGGAAACACCATATATTTT. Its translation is CASSVDRDGNTIYF.